This TCR beta chain comes out of a study of HIV-infected patients and healthy controls. Findings of the study overall: Study cohorts differed slightly in age and sex, but this did not explain diversity differences. Compared with healthy controls, HIV-infected patients showed less CDR3 sharing between individuals.

Germline assignment: CDR1 MNHEY and CDR2 SVGEGT. This CDR3 contains 15 residues. Trimming shortened V by 5 bases and J by 4 bases, and 17 bases separated the two germline ends. Reverse transcription used approximately 500 ng RNA and constant-region primers for alpha and beta. Alpha and beta chain libraries were made separately by chain-specific third strand synthesis with multiplexing indices. A 5' RACE adapter with a random hexamer and the SP2 primer site was joined to cDNA. One entry per CDR3 protein results from TCRdb running MiXCR on the 5' RACE reads. The top ten hold around 7.9% of the sample, which has under 20,000 distinct CDR3 sequences, roughly 7.7% seen once. Whole blood was used without fractionation, so all unsorted peripheral T cells were included. The RNA source was a roughly 2.5 ml peripheral blood draw. The table lists this clonotype with many counts. Its antigen is as yet unknown.

The receptor comes from an adult in good health. The sequenced material came from blood. The V call is TRBV6-2 or TRBV6-3, the J call TRBJ2-5; a possible D gene is TRBD2 (5 bases). The DNA for the CDR3 is TGTGCCAGCAGTCCCCCGCGGGTCTGGTTAGAGACCCAGTACTTC. It translates to CASSPPRVWLETQYF.